A single sample gave rise to the 3 T cell receptor beta chains below, sequenced in a study of T cells in Graves' hyperthyroidism and ophthalmopathy. What was amplified from RNA transcripts were TCR beta CDR3 regions. HTBI primers were the set used in a first-round RT-PCR of the TCR CDR3. TCRdb reanalysed the multiplex PCR reads using MiXCR and keeps one entry per CDR3 protein. The sample holds 250,000 to 300,000 distinct CDR3 sequences, less than 20% seen once. Material for sequencing was blood. These receptors all stem from a man in his fifties with Graves' ophthalmopathy.

This clonotype was seen at least ten times. The genes are TRBV3-1 and TRBJ1-2; a possible D gene is TRBD1 (6 bases). This CDR3 has 13 residues. Per germline, CDR1 LGHDT and CDR2 YNNKEL (reference sequence). V lost 5 bases and J 4 bases, leaving 11 bases between the germline ends. The CDR3, as DNA: TGTGCCAGCAGCGCCGGACAGTCCTATGGCTACACCTTC. Residues: CASSAGQSYGYTF. Supplemented by reference TRBV3-1 and TRBJ1-2, the full variable domain reads DTAVSQTPKYLVTQMGNDKSIKCEQNLGHDTMYWYKQDSKKFLKIMFSYNNKELIINETVPNRFSPKSPDKAHLNLHINSLELGDSAVYFCASSAGQSYGYTFGSGTRLTVV.

The CDR3 bases are TGCAGTGCTGGGACTAGCGCTTTGTACGAGCAGTACTTC. It yields the protein CSAGTSALYEQYF. This chain uses TRBV20-1 with TRBJ2-7; TRBD2 aligns across 10 bases. The junction had 5 bases not matched to a gene; V was cut back by 5 bases and J by 4 bases. Germline-derived CDR1 and CDR2 are DFQATT and SNEGSKA (reference sequence). This CDR3 has 13 residues.

This clonotype was picked up one time. The chain employs TRBV9 and TRBJ2-6; a weak D match, TRBD1 (5 bases). The CDR3 is made up of 16 amino acids. Trimming pared 0 bases from V and 2 bases from J, leaving 9 bases between. Germline assignment: CDR1 SGDLS and CDR2 YYNGEE. The CDR3 DNA sequence: TGTGCCAGCAGCGTAGGACAGTTTACTGGGGCCAACGTCCTGACTTTC. Its translation: CASSVGQFTGANVLTF.